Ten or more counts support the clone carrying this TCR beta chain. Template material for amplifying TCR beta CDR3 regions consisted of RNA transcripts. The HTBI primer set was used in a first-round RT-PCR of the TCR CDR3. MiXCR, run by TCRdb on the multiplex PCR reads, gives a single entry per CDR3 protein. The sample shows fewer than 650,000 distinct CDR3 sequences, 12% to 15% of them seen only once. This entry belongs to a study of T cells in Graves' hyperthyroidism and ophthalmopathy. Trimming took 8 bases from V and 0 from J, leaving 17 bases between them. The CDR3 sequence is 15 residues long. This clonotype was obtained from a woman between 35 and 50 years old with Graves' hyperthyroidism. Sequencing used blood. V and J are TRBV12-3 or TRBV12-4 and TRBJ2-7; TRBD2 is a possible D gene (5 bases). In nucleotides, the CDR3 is TGTGCCAGCGGCCGGGGTTTGTCCAGCTCCTACGAGCAGTACTTC. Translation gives CASGRGLSSSYEQYF.